These 11 T cell receptor beta chains share one sample of origin, sequenced in a study of cytomegalovirus exposure and HLA in healthy donors. Use of 60 Vbeta and 13 Jbeta primers characterized the PCR. Assay used: immunoSEQ multiplex PCR; TCRdb lists only in-frame clones, some missing. The sample holds nearly 300,000 clones, just over 85% seen once. Sequenced material: PBMCs. These receptor sequences come from a man aged 40-50 years in good health and CMV-seropositive.

The chain combines TRBV27 with TRBJ2-3; TRBD2 matches at 7 bases. Per the germline V gene, CDR1 is MNHEY and CDR2 is SMNVEV (reference sequence). This CDR3 contains 17 residues. Germline trimming cut 2 bases from V and 6 bases from J; bases unmatched to any gene: 14. CDR3 in DNA: TGTGCCAGCAGTTTACGGATGGGAGCGGGAAATTGGGATACGCAGTATTTT. Translating gives CASSLRMGAGNWDTQYF.

This sequence joins TRBV4-1 and TRBJ1-2; tentative D call: TRBD1 (6 bases). The length of the CDR3 is 16 residues. V gave up 5 bases and J gave up 5 bases, with 21 bases separating them. The germline CDR1 and CDR2 sequences are MGHRA and YSYEKL. The CDR3: CASSTQGGEGPYGYTF. CDR3 sequence (DNA): TGCGCCAGCAGCACACAGGGAGGGGAAGGGCCTTATGGCTACACCTTC.

Details on this clone: A read error may account for a junction end that differs from germline. This chain joins TRBV2 and TRBJ2-7; possible D gene TRBD2, 6 bases. This CDR3 comprises 13 residues. Germline V gives CDR1 SNHLY, CDR2 FYNNEI. CDR3: CASIPGRRGERYF. CDR3 DNA sequence: TGTGCCAGCATCCCAGGGAGGAGGGGCGAGCGGTACTTC.

The CDR3 loop is CASSLRDRGVQTEAFF. The CDR3 bases are TGTGCCAGCAGCTTAAGGGACAGGGGTGTACAGACTGAAGCTTTCTTT. The chain carries TRBV7-8 and TRBJ1-1, with TRBD1 matching over 10 bases. Germline CDR1 and CDR2: SGHVS and FQNEAQ. The CDR3 totals 16 residues. V shed 2 bases, J shed 5 bases, and the junction held 8 bases outside the gene matches.

This chain joins TRBV14 and TRBJ1-3; no clear D. The CDR3 totals 17 residues. CDR1 and CDR2 from the germline V gene are SGHDN and FVKESK. Trimming cost V 3 bases and J 0 bases, with 15 bases left between them. CDR3 sequence (DNA): TGTGCCAGCAGCCAGTTGGGCCTTCGGCGCTCTGGAAACACCATATATTTT. It is translated as CASSQLGLRRSGNTIYF.

The rearrangement uses TRBV5-6 and TRBJ2-7; 9 nucleotides line up with TRBD2. Trimming removed 4 bases from V and 3 bases from J; junction bases left unmatched: 5. The length of the CDR3 is 14 residues. Germline values: CDR1 SGHDT, CDR2 YYEEEE. Here the CDR3 reads CASSLGTSLYEQYF. The CDR3 bases are TGTGCCAGCAGCCTTGGGACTAGCCTCTACGAGCAGTACTTC.

The CDR3 DNA reads as TGTGCCAGCTCCTATAGCGGAGCTAGCACAGATACGCAGTATTTT. Its protein is CASSYSGASTDTQYF. The chain carries TRBV6-4 and TRBJ2-3; tentatively, D is TRBD2 (6 bases). Germline CDR1 is MRHNA and CDR2 is SNTAGT. Trimming removed 8 bases from V and 0 bases from J, with 15 bases in between. The CDR3 totals 15 residues.

The chain recombines TRBV25-1 with TRBJ2-5, with 9 bases aligning to TRBD1. The junction had 3 bases not matched to a gene; V was cut back by 3 bases and J by 4 bases. The V gene's germline CDR1 is MGHDK and CDR2 SYGVNS. The CDR3 consists of 14 residues. CDR3 bases: TGTGCCAGCAGTGACGACAGGGGGGGAGAGACCCAGTACTTC. Translating gives CASSDDRGGETQYF.

The rearrangement uses TRBV28 and TRBJ2-7, with TRBD1 matching over 7 bases. The CDR3 extends over 16 amino acids. CDR1 and CDR2 (germline): MDHEN, SYDVKM. Trimming removed 3 bases from V and 7 bases from J; junction bases left unmatched: 15. The CDR3 region has the DNA TGTGCCAGCAGTTTCAGTTCCCGTCAGGGGGTGAGTGAGCAGTACTTC. This encodes CASSFSSRQGVSEQYF. Drawing the rest from reference TRBV28 and TRBJ2-7, the complete variable domain is DVKVTQSSRYLVKRTGEKVFLECVQDMDHENMFWYRQDPGLGLRLIYFSYDVKMKEKGDIPEGYSVSREKKERFSLILESASTNQTSMYLCASSFSSRQGVSEQYFGPGTRLTVT.

This chain links TRBV19 with TRBJ2-5, with 9 bases matching TRBD1. The CDR3 sequence is 15 residues long. Germline V gene lookup returns CDR1 LNHDA and CDR2 SQIVND (reference sequence). With V trimmed by 4 bases and J by 5 bases, 8 bases remained unmatched. The DNA for the CDR3 is TGTGCCAGTAGTAAGGTAACAGGGGGCCGGGAGACCCAGTACTTC. Its protein is CASSKVTGGRETQYF.

The rearrangement joins TRBV21-1 to TRBJ1-3; the DNA was not used to check the table's D call, TRBD1. TRBV21-1 is listed as a pseudogene. The CDR3 has 17 amino acids. The CDR3 nucleotides are TGTGCCAGCAGCGGGCGCATGACAGGGGATACTGGAAACACCATATATTTT. Its protein is CASSGRMTGDTGNTIYF.